The TCR beta chain under discussion was sequenced for a study of human T cells and chemical hapten exposure. Study-level background: Subjects had 2% DPC placed on roughly 2 cm by roughly 2 cm of upper inner arm skin for sensitization. The patch tests put 0.01% DPC on the skin of the upper back and were read 6 days later. Small discrepancies in pooled library volume mainly accounted for the varying TCR yields per sample.

Unique molecular identifiers were affixed to discrete cDNA molecules within the library. TCRdb independently ran MiXCR on the RACE reads; one entry per CDR3 protein. The profile shows about 380,000 distinct CDR3 sequences, 4.5% to 5.5% of them singletons. Time point here: pre-sensitization, week 0. As to treatment: therapeutic diphenylcyclopropenone sensitization with weekly scalp DPC. Per the germline V gene, CDR1 is ENHRY and CDR2 is SYGVKD. The V segment lost 7 bases and the J segment 6 bases; nucleotides outside the gene matches: 5. This CDR3 contains 13 residues. The specimen was whole blood, collected in connection with sensitization to the hapten diphenylcyclopropenone (DPC). V is TRBV10-3 and J is TRBJ1-5; 8 bases align to TRBD1. This sequence originates from a woman between 45 and 60 years old with alopecia areata. Some clones in this sample may be carry-over from other donors' samples. The CDR3 here is CAITGDRTQPQHF. CDR3 nucleotides: TGTGCCATCACCGGGGACAGGACTCAGCCCCAGCATTTT.